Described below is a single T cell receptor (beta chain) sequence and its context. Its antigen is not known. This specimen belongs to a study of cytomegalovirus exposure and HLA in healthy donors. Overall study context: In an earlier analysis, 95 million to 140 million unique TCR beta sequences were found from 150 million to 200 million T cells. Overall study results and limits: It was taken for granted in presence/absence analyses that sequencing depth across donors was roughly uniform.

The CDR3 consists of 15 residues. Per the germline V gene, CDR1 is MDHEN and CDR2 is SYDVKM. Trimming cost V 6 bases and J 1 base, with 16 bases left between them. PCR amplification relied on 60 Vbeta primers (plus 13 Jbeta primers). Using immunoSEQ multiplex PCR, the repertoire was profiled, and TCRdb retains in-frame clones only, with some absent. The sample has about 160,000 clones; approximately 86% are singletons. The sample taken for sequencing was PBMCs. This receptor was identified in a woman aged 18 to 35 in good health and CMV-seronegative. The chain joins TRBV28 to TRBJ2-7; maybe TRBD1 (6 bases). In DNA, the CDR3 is TGTGCCAGCAGCTACACAGGGTTTGAGTCCTACGAGCAGTACTTC. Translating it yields CASSYTGFESYEQYF.